These 13 T cell receptor beta chains originate from one sample sequenced in a study of blood T cell repertoires in COVID-19. The protocol was immunoSEQ multiplex PCR, while the TCRdb copy is restricted to in-frame clones and leaves out a portion. This repertoire shows approximately 480,000 clones, approximately 86% found once; its top ten account for around 0.7%. The specimen sequenced was PBMCs or T cells enriched from blood (not recorded which). All receptors derive from a woman aged 18-35 years who had recovered from COVID-19.

The chain carries TRBV9 and TRBJ2-7; 11 nucleotides line up with TRBD1. The length of the CDR3 is 14 residues. V lost 3 bases to trimming and J lost 7 bases; unmatched junction nucleotides: 6. Germline-derived CDR1 and CDR2 are SGDLS and YYNGEE. The CDR3 coding sequence is TGTGCCAGCAGCGCTGGGACAGGGGGTCGGGAGCAGTACTTC. Its translation is CASSAGTGGREQYF.

The chain employs TRBV4-1 and TRBJ1-2, with a tentative D call TRBD1 (6 bases). The germline V gene encodes CDR1 MGHRA and CDR2 YSYEKL. The CDR3 contains 14 residues. V lost 1 base to trimming and J lost 5 bases, with 11 bases between them. CDR3 amino acids: CASSQAWGPYGYTF. As DNA, the CDR3 is TGCGCCAGCAGCCAAGCTTGGGGGCCATATGGCTACACCTTC.

The CDR3 reads CATSRRHRGTITTTNEKLFF. The DNA of the CDR3 is TGTGCCACCAGCAGACGGCACAGGGGAACGATAACAACAACTAATGAAAAACTGTTTTTT. This chain connects TRBV15 to TRBJ1-4; the match to TRBD1 covers 7 bases. With 2 bases clipped from V and 0 bases from J, the junction kept 15 bases outside the gene matches. The CDR3 has 20 amino acids. CDR1 is LNHNV and CDR2 is YYDKDF in the germline V gene (reference sequence).

J is TRBJ1-2 and V is TRBV14; a weak D match, TRBD1 (6 bases). Germline V CDR1 and CDR2: SGHDN, FVKESK. The CDR3 covers 14 residues. Trimming left V 0 bases short and J 4 bases short, with 9 bases between. This chain's CDR3 is CASSQEARGYGYTF. The CDR3 DNA reads TGTGCCAGCAGCCAAGAGGCCAGGGGCTATGGCTACACCTTC.

The rearrangement joins TRBV18 to TRBJ2-6, with 7 bases aligning to TRBD1. The CDR3 is 19 residues long. With V trimmed by 3 bases and J by 0 bases, 11 bases remained unmatched. From germline, CDR1 is KGHSH and CDR2 LQKENI. Here the CDR3 reads CASSPVGQVTLSGANVLTF. CDR3 DNA sequence: TGTGCCAGCTCACCCGTCGGACAGGTTACTCTCTCTGGGGCCAACGTCCTGACTTTC.

J is TRBJ1-5 and V is TRBV2, with TRBD1 matching 9 bases. This CDR3 region has 15 residues. Per germline, CDR1 SNHLY and CDR2 FYNNEI. V dropped 6 bases and J dropped 2; count of bases not matched to a gene: 5. For the CDR3, the DNA is TGTGCCAGCAGCAAGACAGGGGGTGGCAATCAGCCCCAGCATTTT. This codes for CASSKTGGGNQPQHF.

This clone was seen once. V gene TRBV7-2 combines with J gene TRBJ2-7, with D possibly TRBD2 on 6 matching bases. V shed 1 base and J shed 2 bases, with 12 bases lying between them. The CDR3 consists of 15 residues. Per germline, CDR1 SGHTA and CDR2 FQGNSA. The CDR3 reads CASSLDGGGTYEQYF. CDR3 coding DNA: TGTGCCAGCAGCTTAGACGGGGGTGGGACCTACGAGCAGTACTTC.

The genes are TRBV19 and TRBJ2-1, with TRBD1 as a possible D gene (7 bases). Per the germline V gene, CDR1 is LNHDA and CDR2 is SQIVND (reference sequence). CDR3 length equals 11 residues. The V and J ends lost 5 bases and 9 bases respectively, with 8 bases between them. The CDR3 loop is CASSQGGEQFF. Here the CDR3 DNA reads TGTGCCAGTAGTCAGGGGGGTGAGCAGTTCTTC. Combining the CDR3 with reference TRBV19 and TRBJ2-1 gives the whole variable domain DGGITQSPKYLFRKEGQNVTLSCEQNLNHDAMYWYRQDPGQGLRLIYYSQIVNDFQKGDIAEGYSVSREKKESFPLTVTSAQKNPTAFYLCASSQGGEQFFGPGTRLTVL.

This chain joins TRBV7-2 and TRBJ2-5, with 7 nucleotides matching TRBD1. J lost 4 bases, V lost 4 bases, and 6 bases had no gene match. This CDR3 comprises 14 residues. Germline V lookup: CDR1 SGHTA, CDR2 FQGNSA. CDR3 sequence (DNA): TGTGCCAGCAGCTCCGAGACAGGGTCAGAGACCCAGTACTTC. This encodes CASSSETGSETQYF.

CDR3 protein: CASSPDRPPGIQYF. CDR3 DNA: TGTGCCAGCAGCCCGGATCGCCCCCCGGGCATTCAGTACTTC. The chain uses TRBV7-2 and TRBJ2-4; D call uncertain. The CDR3 spans 14 residues. Germline-derived CDR1 and CDR2 are SGHTA and FQGNSA. Trimming pared 5 bases from V and 9 bases from J, leaving 17 bases between.

J is TRBJ1-5 and V is TRBV9; D is undetermined. The CDR3 totals 13 residues. Germline V gene data show CDR1 as SGDLS and CDR2 as YYNGEE. Trimming cost V 3 bases and J 4 bases, with 8 bases left between them. CDR3 in amino acids: CASSAFPNQPQHF. The CDR3 nucleotides are TGTGCCAGCAGCGCCTTTCCTAATCAGCCCCAGCATTTT.

The rearrangement links TRBV30 to TRBJ1-4; no reliable D call. V was trimmed by 2 bases and J by 5 bases, leaving 21 bases between them. The CDR3 length is 17 residues. Germline CDR1 and CDR2: GTSNPN and SVGIG (reference sequence). The CDR3 DNA reads TGTGCCTGGAGTCTGACCCGGGCCTCGGGGTGGAATGAAAAACTGTTTTTT. It encodes CAWSLTRASGWNEKLFF.

The chain carries TRBV5-1 and TRBJ1-4; no clear D gene. The CDR3 is made up of 13 amino acids. Germline assignment: CDR1 SGHRS and CDR2 YFSETQ. The V end was cut by 0 bases, the J end by 6 bases, with 6 bases between. CDR3 sequence reads: CASSLGLDEKLFF. The CDR3 region has the DNA TGCGCCAGCAGCTTGGGTCTAGATGAAAAACTGTTTTTT.